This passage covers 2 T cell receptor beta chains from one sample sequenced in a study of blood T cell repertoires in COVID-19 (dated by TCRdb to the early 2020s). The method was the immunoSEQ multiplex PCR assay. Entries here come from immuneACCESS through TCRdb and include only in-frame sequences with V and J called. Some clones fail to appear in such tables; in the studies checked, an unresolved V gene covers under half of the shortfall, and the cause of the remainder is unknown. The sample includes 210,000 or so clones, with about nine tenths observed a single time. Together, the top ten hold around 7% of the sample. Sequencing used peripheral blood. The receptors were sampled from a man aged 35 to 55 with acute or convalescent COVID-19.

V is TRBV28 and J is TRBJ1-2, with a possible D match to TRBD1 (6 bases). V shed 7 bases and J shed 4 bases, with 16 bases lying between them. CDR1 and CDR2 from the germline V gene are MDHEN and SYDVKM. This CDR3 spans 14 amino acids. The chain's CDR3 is CASTITQGSYGYTF. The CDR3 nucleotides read TGTGCCAGCACTATTACACAGGGCTCCTATGGCTACACCTTC.

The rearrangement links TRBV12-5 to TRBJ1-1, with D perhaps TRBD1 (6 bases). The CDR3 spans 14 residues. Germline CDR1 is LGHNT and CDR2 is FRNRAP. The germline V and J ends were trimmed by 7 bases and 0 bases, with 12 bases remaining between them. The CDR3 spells CASVTGPVNTEAFF. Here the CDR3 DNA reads TGTGCTAGTGTCACAGGGCCCGTGAACACTGAAGCTTTCTTT. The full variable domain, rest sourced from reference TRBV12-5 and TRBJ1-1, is DARVTQTPRHKVTEMGQEVTMRCQPILGHNTVFWYRQTMMQGLELLAYFRNRAPLDDSGMPKDRFSAEMPDATLATLKIQPSEPRDSAVYFCASVTGPVNTEAFFGQGTRLTVV.